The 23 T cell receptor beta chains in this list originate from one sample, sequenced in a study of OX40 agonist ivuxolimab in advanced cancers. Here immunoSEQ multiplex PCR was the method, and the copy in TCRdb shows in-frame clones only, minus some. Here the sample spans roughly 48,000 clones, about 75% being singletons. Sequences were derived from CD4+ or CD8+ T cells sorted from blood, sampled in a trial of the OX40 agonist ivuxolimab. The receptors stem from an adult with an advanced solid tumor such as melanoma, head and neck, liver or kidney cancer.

The CDR3 nucleotides read TGTGCCAGCAGCCCAGGGGGTCTGTGGGACTACGAGCAGTACTTC. Encoded protein: CASSPGGLWDYEQYF. The chain recombines TRBV9 with TRBJ2-5, with 7 bases that match TRBD1. TRBJ2-7 explains the end of the DNA better; the J call may be wrong. Germline CDR1 and CDR2: SGDLS and YYNGEE. The CDR3 consists of 15 residues.

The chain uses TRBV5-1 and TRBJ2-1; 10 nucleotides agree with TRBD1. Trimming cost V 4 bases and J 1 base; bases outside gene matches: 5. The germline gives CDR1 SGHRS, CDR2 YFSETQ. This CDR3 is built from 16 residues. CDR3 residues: CASSGGQGRSYNEQFF. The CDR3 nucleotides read TGCGCCAGCAGCGGGGGACAGGGGAGGTCCTACAATGAGCAGTTCTTC.

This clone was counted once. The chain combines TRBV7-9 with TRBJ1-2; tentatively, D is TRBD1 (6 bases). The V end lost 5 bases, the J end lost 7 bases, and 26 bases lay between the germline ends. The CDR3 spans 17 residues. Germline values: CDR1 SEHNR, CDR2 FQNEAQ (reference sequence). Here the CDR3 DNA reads TGTGCCAGCAGCCAACCCGACTTCGGGGGACAAAAGAGTGGCTACACCTTC. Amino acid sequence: CASSQPDFGGQKSGYTF. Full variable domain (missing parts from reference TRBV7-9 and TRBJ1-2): DTGVSQNPRHKITKRGQNVTFRCDPISEHNRLYWYRQTLGQGPEFLTYFQNEAQLEKSRLLSDRFSAERPKGSFSTLEIQRTEQGDSAMYLCASSQPDFGGQKSGYTFGSGTRLTVV.

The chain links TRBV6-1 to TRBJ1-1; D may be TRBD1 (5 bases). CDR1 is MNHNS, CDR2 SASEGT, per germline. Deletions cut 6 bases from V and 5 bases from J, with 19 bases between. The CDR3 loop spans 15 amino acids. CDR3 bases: TGTGCCAGCAGAGAGCCGGGACTCGGTTTGACTGAAGCTTTCTTT. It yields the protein CASREPGLGLTEAFF.

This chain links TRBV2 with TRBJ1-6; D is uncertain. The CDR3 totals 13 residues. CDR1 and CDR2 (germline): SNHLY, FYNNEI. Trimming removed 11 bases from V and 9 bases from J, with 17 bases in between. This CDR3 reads CAALRRDGSPLHF. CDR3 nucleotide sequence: TGTGCCGCCCTAAGGAGGGATGGTTCACCCCTCCACTTT.

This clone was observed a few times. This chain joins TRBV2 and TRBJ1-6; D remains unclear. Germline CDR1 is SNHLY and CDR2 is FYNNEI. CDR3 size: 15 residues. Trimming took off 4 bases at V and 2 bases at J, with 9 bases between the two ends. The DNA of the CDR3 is TGTGCCAGCAGTGGATCTCGACCCTATAATTCACCCCTCCACTTT. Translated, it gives CASSGSRPYNSPLHF.

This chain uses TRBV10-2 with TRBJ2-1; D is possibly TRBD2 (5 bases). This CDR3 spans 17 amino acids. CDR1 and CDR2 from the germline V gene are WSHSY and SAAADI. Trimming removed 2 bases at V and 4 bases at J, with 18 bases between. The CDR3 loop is CASSEALAEVRYNEQFF. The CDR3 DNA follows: TGCGCCAGCAGTGAGGCCTTGGCGGAGGTGAGGTACAATGAGCAGTTCTTC.

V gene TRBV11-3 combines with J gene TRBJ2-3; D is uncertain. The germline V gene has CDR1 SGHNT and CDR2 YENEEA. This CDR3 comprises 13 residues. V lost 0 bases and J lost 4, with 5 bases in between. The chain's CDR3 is CASSLDLSDTQYF. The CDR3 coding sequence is TGTGCCAGCAGCTTAGATCTGTCAGATACGCAGTATTTT.

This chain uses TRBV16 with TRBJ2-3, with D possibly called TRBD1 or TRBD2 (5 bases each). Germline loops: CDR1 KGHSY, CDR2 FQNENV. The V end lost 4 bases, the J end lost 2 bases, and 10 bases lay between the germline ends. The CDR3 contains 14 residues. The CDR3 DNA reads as TGTGCCAGCAGCCCCGGGACCTTCACAGATACGCAGTATTTT. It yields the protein CASSPGTFTDTQYF.

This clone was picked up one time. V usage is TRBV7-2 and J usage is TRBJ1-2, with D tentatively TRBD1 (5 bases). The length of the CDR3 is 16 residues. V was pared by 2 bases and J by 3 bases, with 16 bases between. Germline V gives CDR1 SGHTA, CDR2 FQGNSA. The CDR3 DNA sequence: TGTGCCAGCAGCTTACCCATGGGGGGGTCCCACTATGGCTACACCTTC. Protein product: CASSLPMGGSHYGYTF.

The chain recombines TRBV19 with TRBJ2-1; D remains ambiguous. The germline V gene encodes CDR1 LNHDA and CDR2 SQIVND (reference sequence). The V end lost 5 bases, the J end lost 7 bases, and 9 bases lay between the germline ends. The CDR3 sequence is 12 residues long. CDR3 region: CASSSTPNEQFF. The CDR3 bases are TGTGCCAGTAGTTCGACACCGAATGAGCAGTTCTTC.

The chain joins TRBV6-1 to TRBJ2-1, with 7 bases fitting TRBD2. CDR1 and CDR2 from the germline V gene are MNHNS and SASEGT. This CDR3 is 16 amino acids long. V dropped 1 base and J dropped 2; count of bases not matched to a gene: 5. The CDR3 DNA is TGTGCCAGCAGTGAAGACCCGGGACTAACCTACAATGAGCAGTTCTTC. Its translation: CASSEDPGLTYNEQFF.

This CDR3 is CASSRTGGNQPQHF. The CDR3, as DNA: TGCGCCAGCAGCCGGACAGGGGGCAATCAGCCCCAGCATTTT. This chain links TRBV5-1 with TRBJ1-5; TRBD1 matches 9 bases. With V trimmed by 4 bases and J by 2 bases, 1 base remained unmatched. The CDR3 length is 14 residues. Germline V gives CDR1 SGHRS, CDR2 YFSETQ. The full variable domain, in which reference TRBV5-1 and TRBJ1-5 provide the parts outside the CDR3, is KAGVTQTPRYLIKTRGQQVTLSCSPISGHRSVSWYQQTPGQGLQFLFEYFSETQRNKGNFPGRFSGRQFSNSRSEMNVSTLELGDSALYLCASSRTGGNQPQHFGDGTRLSIL.

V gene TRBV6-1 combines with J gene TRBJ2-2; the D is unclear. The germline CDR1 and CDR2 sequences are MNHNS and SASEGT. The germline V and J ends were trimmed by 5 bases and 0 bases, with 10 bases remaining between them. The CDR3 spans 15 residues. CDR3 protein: CASSPPNANTGELFF. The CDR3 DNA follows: TGTGCCAGCAGTCCACCGAACGCGAACACCGGGGAGCTGTTTTTT.

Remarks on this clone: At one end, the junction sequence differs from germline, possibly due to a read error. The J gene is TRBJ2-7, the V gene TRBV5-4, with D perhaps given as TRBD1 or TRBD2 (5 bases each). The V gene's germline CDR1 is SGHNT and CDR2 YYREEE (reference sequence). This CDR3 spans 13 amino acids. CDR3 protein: CASSLGVHYEQYF. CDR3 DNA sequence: TGTGCCAGCAGTTTGGGGGTCCACTACGAGCAGTACTTC.

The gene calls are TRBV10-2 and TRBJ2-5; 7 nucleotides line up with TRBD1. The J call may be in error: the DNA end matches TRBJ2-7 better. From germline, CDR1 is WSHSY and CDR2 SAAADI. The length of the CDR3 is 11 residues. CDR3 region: CASGTEYEQYF. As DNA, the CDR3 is TGCGCCAGCGGGACAGAGTACGAGCAGTACTTC.

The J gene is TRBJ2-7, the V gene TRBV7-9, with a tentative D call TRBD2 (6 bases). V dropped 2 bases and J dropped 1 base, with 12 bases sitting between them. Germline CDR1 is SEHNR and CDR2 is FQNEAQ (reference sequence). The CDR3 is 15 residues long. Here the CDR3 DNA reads TGTGCCAGCAGCTTATTGGGGGGTGATTCCTACGAGCAGTACTTC. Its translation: CASSLLGGDSYEQYF.

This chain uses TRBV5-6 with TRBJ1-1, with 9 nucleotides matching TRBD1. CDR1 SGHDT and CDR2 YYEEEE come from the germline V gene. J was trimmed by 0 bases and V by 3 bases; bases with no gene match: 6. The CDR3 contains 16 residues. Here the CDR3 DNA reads TGTGCCAGCAGCTCGGGACAGGGCGCCTTGAACACTGAAGCTTTCTTT. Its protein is CASSSGQGALNTEAFF.

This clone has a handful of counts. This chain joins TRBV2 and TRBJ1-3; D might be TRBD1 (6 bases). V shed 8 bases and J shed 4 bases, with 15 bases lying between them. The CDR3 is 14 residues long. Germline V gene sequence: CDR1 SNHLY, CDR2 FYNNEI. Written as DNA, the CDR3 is TGTGCCAGCTCGAGGGGGAATTCAGGAAACACCATATATTTT. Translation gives CASSRGNSGNTIYF. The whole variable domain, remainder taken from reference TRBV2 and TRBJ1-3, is EPEVTQTPSHQVTQMGQEVILRCVPISNHLYFYWYRQILGQKVEFLVSFYNNEISEKSEIFDDQFSVERPDGSNFTLKIRSTKLEDSAMYFCASSRGNSGNTIYFGEGSWLTVV.

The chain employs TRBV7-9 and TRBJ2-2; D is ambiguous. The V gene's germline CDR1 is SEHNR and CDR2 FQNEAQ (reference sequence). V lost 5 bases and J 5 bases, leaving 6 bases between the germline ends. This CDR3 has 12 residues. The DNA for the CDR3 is TGTGCCAGCAGCCCCAGGACCGGGGAGCTGTTTTTT. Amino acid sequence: CASSPRTGELFF.

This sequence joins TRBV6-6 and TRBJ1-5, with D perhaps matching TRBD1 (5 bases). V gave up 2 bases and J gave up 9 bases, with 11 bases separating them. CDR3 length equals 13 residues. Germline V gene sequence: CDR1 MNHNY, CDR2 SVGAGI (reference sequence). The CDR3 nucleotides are TGTGCCAGCAGTTACAGTCCTACAGGGCCCCAGCATTTT. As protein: CASSYSPTGPQHF.

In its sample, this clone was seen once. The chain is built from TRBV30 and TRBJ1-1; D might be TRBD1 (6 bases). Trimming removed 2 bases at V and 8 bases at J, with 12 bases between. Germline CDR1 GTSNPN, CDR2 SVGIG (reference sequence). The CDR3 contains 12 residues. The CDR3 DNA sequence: TGTGCCTGGAGTACGTCGGGACACGAAGCTTTCTTT. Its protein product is CAWSTSGHEAFF.

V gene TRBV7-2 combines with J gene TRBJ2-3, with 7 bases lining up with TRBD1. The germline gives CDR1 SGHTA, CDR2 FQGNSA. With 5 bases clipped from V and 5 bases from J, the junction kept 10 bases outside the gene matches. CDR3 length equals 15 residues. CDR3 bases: TGTGCCAGCAGCCCCTCGACAGGGTTGGGAGATACGCAGTATTTT. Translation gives CASSPSTGLGDTQYF.